These 2 T cell receptor beta chains came from one sample sequenced in a study of cytomegalovirus exposure and HLA in healthy donors (dated by TCRdb to about 2017). Library construction relied on the immunoSEQ multiplex PCR assay. For the multiplex PCR, a mixture combining 60 forward primers for TCR Vbeta segments and 13 reverse primers for TCR Jbeta segments was used. TCRdb re-hosts the immuneACCESS table, in-frame sequences only. Its copies lack some clones; in the studies checked, an unresolved V gene accounts for under half of them, and the cause for the rest is not known. The sample's table lists a count of approximately 180,000 clones. The top ten clonotypes cover approximately 6.4% of the sample. The sequencing input was PBMCs. The receptors originated from a young man in good health and CMV-seronegative.

This chain links TRBV25-1 with TRBJ2-5; D possibly corresponds to TRBD2 (6 bases). This CDR3 is built from 15 residues. Germline assignment: CDR1 MGHDK and CDR2 SYGVNS. Trimming stripped 4 bases from V and 2 bases from J, with 14 bases between. In DNA form, the CDR3 reads TGTGCCAGCAGTGGCTCCGGGACTGCTCAAGAGACCCAGTACTTC. This codes for CASSGSGTAQETQYF. The full variable domain, its missing parts supplied by reference TRBV25-1 and TRBJ2-5, is EADIYQTPRYLVIGTGKKITLECSQTMGHDKMYWYQQDPGMELHLIHYSYGVNSTEKGDLSSESTVSRIRTEHFPLTLESARPSHTSQYLCASSGSGTAQETQYFGPGTRLLVL.

The rearrangement links TRBV5-4 to TRBJ2-1; 11 bases align to TRBD1. Germline V gives CDR1 SGHNT, CDR2 YYREEE (reference sequence). This CDR3 spans 15 amino acids. V shed 3 bases, J shed 7 bases, and the junction held 6 bases outside the gene matches. The CDR3 here is CASSSPGQGGNEQFF. CDR3 nucleotide sequence: TGTGCCAGCAGCTCGCCGGGACAGGGGGGTAATGAGCAGTTCTTC.